This T cell receptor (beta chain) appears in the sequencing data of a study of regulatory T cells in long-lasting Graves disease. Across the whole study: Under 3 months of antithyroid drugs had been taken by newly diagnosed Graves' patients.

Trimming left V 4 bases short and J 7 bases short, with 16 bases between. Germline CDR1 is MNHNS and CDR2 is SASEGT. The CDR3 totals 14 residues. Indicated time point: newly diagnosed GD, antithyroid drugs for less than 3 months. The authors made the TCR library using RNA they extracted from PBMCs. The TCR beta library used iRepertoire HTBI primers with Arm-PCR amplification of CDR3. TCRdb reprocessed the multiplex PCR reads via MiXCR and lists one record per CDR3 protein. The top ten hold almost 9% of the sample, which has roughly 560,000 distinct CDR3 sequences, 12% seen once. Overall study results and limits: Persistent Graves' patients showed less TCR diversity than newly diagnosed ones.

This clonotype was seen only a few times. Its antigen remains unknown. These data also featured in a second study, about T cells in Graves' hyperthyroidism and ophthalmopathy. As reported in that work: An initial round of RT-PCR targeting the TCR CDR3 relied on the HTBI primer set. Clonotypes that were expanded in thyroid above 0.001 mostly appeared in blood too.

The chain links TRBV6-1 to TRBJ1-1; unclear D gene. The receptor comes from a woman aged 25 to 45 with Graves disease. Sequenced material: peripheral blood mononuclear cells (PBMCs), taken at new diagnosis, from a patient treated with antithyroid drugs. In DNA form, the CDR3 reads TGTGCCAGCAGTGCCTTTGAGGGTCCGATTGAAGCTTTCTTT. Its translation is CASSAFEGPIEAFF.